This entry lists 4 T cell receptor beta chains sequenced from one sample in a study of cytomegalovirus exposure and HLA in healthy donors (dated by TCRdb to the late 2010s). Library preparation used the immunoSEQ multiplex PCR assay. For the multiplex PCR, a mixture combining 60 forward primers for TCR Vbeta segments and 13 reverse primers for TCR Jbeta segments was used. The table was pulled from immuneACCESS by TCRdb, which kept in-frame rearrangements only. Such tables lose some clones; where checked, under half of the loss comes from unresolved V genes, and the rest has no known cause. In all, the sample holds fewer than 200,000 clones, and roughly 75% of those were seen once. The ten top clones hold around 2.4% of the sample. Sequencing was performed on PBMCs. These receptors originate from a female donor in good health and CMV-seronegative.

This clone was counted once. The chain couples TRBV5-6 to TRBJ1-6; TRBD1 agrees at 8 bases. The CDR3 is made up of 15 amino acids. Looked up from germline, CDR1 is SGHDT and CDR2 is YYEEEE. J was trimmed by 6 bases and V by 3 bases; bases with no gene match: 5. CDR3 in amino acids: CASSYGTGLNSPLHF. The CDR3 nucleotides read TGTGCCAGCAGCTACGGGACAGGCCTTAATTCACCCCTCCACTTT.

The V gene is TRBV29-1, the J gene TRBJ1-2, with TRBD1 matching over 8 bases. CDR1 SQVTM and CDR2 ANQGSEA come from the germline V gene. The V gene end was trimmed by 6 bases and the J gene end by 8 bases; junction bases not matched to a gene: 14. CDR3 length: 14 residues. The CDR3 protein is CSVRDRRDREGYTF. The CDR3 coding sequence is TGCAGCGTCAGGGACAGGAGGGATCGGGAGGGCTACACCTTC.

V and J are TRBV11-2 and TRBJ2-5; 10 bases are a match to TRBD1. Germline CDR1 reads SGHAT; CDR2 reads FQNNGV. J lost 2 bases, V lost 1 base, and 4 bases had no gene match. This CDR3 comprises 16 residues. The CDR3 DNA reads as TGTGCCAGCAGCTTAGTCCGGACAGGGGGGCAAGAGACCCAGTACTTC. This gives the protein CASSLVRTGGQETQYF.

This chain joins TRBV28 and TRBJ2-7; TRBD1 aligns across 10 bases. This CDR3 has 14 amino acids. Germline-derived CDR1 and CDR2 are MDHEN and SYDVKM. The junction had 4 bases not matched to a gene; V was cut back by 6 bases and J by 2 bases. The CDR3: CASRGGTGAYEQYF. The CDR3 nucleotides read TGTGCCAGCAGGGGGGGGACAGGGGCCTACGAGCAGTACTTC.